This T cell receptor (beta chain) was identified during a study of blood T cell repertoires in COVID-19. At the level of the study: T cells, B-cell-depleted T cells, or PBMCs supplied cDNA or gDNA.

Profiled with immunoSEQ multiplex PCR; TCRdb holds only in-frame clones, not every one. The repertoire holds some 270,000 clones, with 80% to 90% as singletons. The germline V gene encodes CDR1 MDHEN and CDR2 SYDVKM. Trimming took off 2 bases at V and 7 bases at J, with 11 bases between the two ends. The CDR3 runs 14 residues. The sequence was obtained from a woman younger than 45 who had recovered from COVID-19. This chain connects TRBV28 to TRBJ2-2; the D gene is possibly TRBD1 (5 bases). Sequenced input: PBMCs or T cells enriched from blood (not recorded which). The CDR3 is CASSLADTRGELFF. CDR3 sequence (DNA): TGTGCCAGCAGTTTAGCGGACACACGCGGGGAGCTGTTTTTT.